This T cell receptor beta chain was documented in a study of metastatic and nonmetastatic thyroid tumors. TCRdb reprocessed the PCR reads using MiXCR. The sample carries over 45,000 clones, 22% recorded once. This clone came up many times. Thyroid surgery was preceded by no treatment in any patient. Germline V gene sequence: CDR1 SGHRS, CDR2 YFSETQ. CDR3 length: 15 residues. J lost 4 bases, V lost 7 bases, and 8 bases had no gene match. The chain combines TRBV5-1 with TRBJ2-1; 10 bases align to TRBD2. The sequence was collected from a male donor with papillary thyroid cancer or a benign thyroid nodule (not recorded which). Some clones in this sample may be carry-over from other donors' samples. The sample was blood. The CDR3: CASGIGTSAYNEQFF. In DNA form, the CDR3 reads TGCGCCAGCGGAATTGGGACTAGCGCTTACAATGAGCAGTTCTTC.